This section outlines one T cell receptor beta chain sequence together with its context. What it binds is unknown. Germline V gives CDR1 MGHRA, CDR2 YSYEKL. V lost 5 bases and J lost 8, with 18 bases in between. The CDR3 has 14 residues. TCRdb re-processed the PCR reads through MiXCR. This table has about 38,000 clones, approximately 30% appearing once. This record comes from a study of metastatic and nonmetastatic thyroid tumors. Study-level information: Across blood and tumor or nodule tissue, repertoires from malignant and benign thyroid patients were compared with one another.

No treatment of any kind had been given to any patient before thyroid surgery. Study findings and constraints: TCR beta diversity was reportedly significantly higher in malignant thyroid tumors than benign nodules, in blood and tumor.

The source of this sequence is a male donor with papillary thyroid cancer or a benign thyroid nodule (not recorded which). Some clones in this sample may be carry-over from other donors' samples. The chain couples TRBV4-1 to TRBJ1-2; TRBD1 is a possible D gene (5 bases). Sequencing was carried out using blood. CDR3: CASSDPGDLRGYTF. The CDR3 coding sequence is TGCGCCAGCAGCGACCCGGGGGATCTACGGGGCTACACCTTC.